The 18 T cell receptor beta chains below all came from one sample that was sequenced in a study of shared clonotypes between healthy human individuals. Produced via immunoSEQ multiplex PCR; TCRdb's table is partial and in-frame only. The sample shows 2 million to 2.5 million clones, 80% to 95% of them seen only once. Material: naive CD4+ T cells from PBMCs. Subset reported: CD45RA+ positively selected. Source of these receptors: a man between 18 and 29 years old in good health. Some clones in this sample may be carry-over from other donors' samples.

CDR3 sequence reads: CASSPQGSEQFF. The CDR3 DNA sequence: TGTGCCAGCAGCCCTCAGGGGAGTGAGCAGTTCTTC. The chain employs TRBV7-9 and TRBJ2-1, with a possible D match to TRBD1 (6 bases). The CDR3 has 12 residues. V lost 5 bases to trimming and J lost 9 bases, with 11 bases between them. Germline V gene lookup returns CDR1 SEHNR and CDR2 FQNEAQ (reference sequence).

This clone was seen just once. The V gene is TRBV5-6, the J gene TRBJ1-1, with D uncertain. Between the trimmed V and J ends, which lost 1 base and 0 bases, there was a span of 10 bases. The germline V gene has CDR1 SGHDT and CDR2 YYEEEE. The CDR3 sequence is 15 residues long. Written as DNA, the CDR3 is TGTGCCAGCAGCTTGTATGGCAGAATGAACACTGAAGCTTTCTTT. Translating it yields CASSLYGRMNTEAFF.

V gene TRBV28 combines with J gene TRBJ1-4; 7 bases match TRBD1. This CDR3 region has 15 residues. Germline trimming cut 5 bases from V and 8 bases from J; bases unmatched to any gene: 11. Per the germline V gene, CDR1 is MDHEN and CDR2 is SYDVKM. In DNA form, the CDR3 reads TGTGCCAGCAGTATTAGACAGGGTATAAGGGAAAAACTGTTTTTT. Its translation is CASSIRQGIREKLFF.

The chain uses TRBV9 and TRBJ2-1; tentatively, D is TRBD1 or TRBD2 (5 bases each). The CDR3 consists of 16 residues. Trimming stripped 2 bases from V and 4 bases from J, with 16 bases between. The germline gives CDR1 SGDLS, CDR2 YYNGEE. For the CDR3, the DNA is TGTGCCAGCAGCGTGGCCGGGACCCCCCCTTACAATGAGCAGTTCTTC. This translates into CASSVAGTPPYNEQFF.

This rearrangement joins TRBV21-1 to TRBJ2-7; no check of the table's D call, TRBD2, against the DNA was made. TRBV21-1 is recorded as a pseudogene. This CDR3 comprises 15 residues. The CDR3 DNA sequence: TGTGCCAGCAACCCGGGACTAGCGGGAGGATACGAGCAGTACTTC. The encoded protein is CASNPGLAGGYEQYF.

The chain is built from TRBV6-5 and TRBJ2-1; D not resolved. V lost 7 bases and J lost 7, with 11 bases in between. Germline CDR1 is MNHEY and CDR2 is SVGAGI. The CDR3 totals 12 residues. The CDR3 coding sequence is TGTGCCAGCACCTCGCACGGAAATGAGCAGTTCTTC. As protein: CASTSHGNEQFF.

The rearrangement uses TRBV29-1 and TRBJ1-1; unclear D gene. This CDR3 has 14 residues. Germline V gives CDR1 SQVTM, CDR2 ANQGSEA. The germline V and J ends were trimmed by 5 bases and 0 bases, with 13 bases remaining between them. In nucleotides, the CDR3 is TGCAGCGTTAGTGCGCGAACGATGAACACTGAAGCTTTCTTT. Its translation: CSVSARTMNTEAFF.

Here the CDR3 reads CASSQDSSRDLRETQYF. The DNA for the CDR3 is TGTGCCAGCAGCCAAGATTCATCCCGGGACTTGCGAGAGACCCAGTACTTC. J is TRBJ2-5 and V is TRBV4-2; TRBD2 is a possible D gene (6 bases). The CDR3 totals 17 residues. CDR1 and CDR2 (germline): LGHNA, YNFKEQ. Trimming stripped 0 bases from V and 4 bases from J, with 18 bases between.

This sequence joins TRBV2 and TRBJ2-1; 11 positions agree with TRBD2. Per the germline V gene, CDR1 is SNHLY and CDR2 is FYNNEI. J gave up 8 bases and V 7 bases, and 19 bases lay outside the gene matches. This CDR3 comprises 18 residues. CDR3 residues: CASIEYRGTSGSLYEQFF. The DNA for the CDR3 is TGTGCCAGCATAGAGTACAGGGGAACTAGCGGGAGCCTATATGAGCAGTTCTTC.

The chain combines TRBV7-2 with TRBJ2-5, with 7 positions matching TRBD1. Trimming cost V 0 bases and J 7 bases; bases outside gene matches: 14. CDR3 length: 17 residues. CDR1 and CDR2 (germline): SGHTA, FQGNSA. The CDR3 reads CASSLALTRTGVGTQYF. The CDR3 coding sequence is TGTGCCAGCAGCTTAGCCCTAACCCGGACAGGAGTGGGGACCCAGTACTTC.

The rearrangement joins TRBV5-6 to TRBJ1-5; D is undetermined. The V and J ends lost 3 bases and 4 bases respectively, with 5 bases between them. The CDR3 totals 12 residues. Germline values: CDR1 SGHDT, CDR2 YYEEEE. The CDR3 spells CASSSENQPQHF. CDR3 in DNA: TGTGCCAGCAGCTCCGAGAATCAGCCCCAGCATTTT.

The rearrangement uses TRBV5-1 and TRBJ2-5, with 10 positions matching TRBD2. This CDR3 spans 16 amino acids. Germline V gene sequence: CDR1 SGHRS, CDR2 YFSETQ. Trimming cost V 4 bases and J 5 bases; bases outside gene matches: 11. CDR3 sequence (DNA): TGCGCCAGCAGCCAGAGGGCTAGCGGGAGTCCCGAGACCCAGTACTTC. Protein product: CASSQRASGSPETQYF.

The chain joins TRBV28 to TRBJ1-5; D is unclear. The CDR3 totals 13 residues. Germline CDR1 is MDHEN and CDR2 is SYDVKM. V was clipped by 1 base and J by 7 bases, with 8 bases between them. The CDR3 protein is CASSLFAGQPQHF. The CDR3 DNA follows: TGTGCCAGCAGTTTATTCGCCGGGCAGCCCCAGCATTTT.

With respect to this clone: In the same sample, other DNA sequences code for this CDR3. The V call is TRBV5-1, the J call TRBJ2-3; D remains unclear. Germline V gives CDR1 SGHRS, CDR2 YFSETQ. Trimming took 0 bases from V and 4 from J, leaving 3 bases between them. The CDR3 length is 12 residues. The CDR3 protein is CASSLGSDTQYF. CDR3 nucleotides: TGCGCCAGCAGCTTGGGTTCAGATACGCAGTATTTT.

The genes are TRBV7-9 and TRBJ2-7; D gene unclear. The CDR3 sequence is 12 residues long. The germline gives CDR1 SEHNR, CDR2 FQNEAQ (reference sequence). V shed 5 bases and J shed 7 bases, with 12 bases lying between them. The CDR3 loop is CASSLPLREQYF. The DNA for the CDR3 is TGTGCCAGCAGCCTACCTTTGCGAGAGCAGTACTTC. Drawing the rest from reference TRBV7-9 and TRBJ2-7, the complete variable domain is DTGVSQNPRHKITKRGQNVTFRCDPISEHNRLYWYRQTLGQGPEFLTYFQNEAQLEKSRLLSDRFSAERPKGSFSTLEIQRTEQGDSAMYLCASSLPLREQYFGPGTRLTVT.

On this clone: Additional DNA sequences in this sample encode the identical CDR3. V and J are TRBV5-1 and TRBJ2-2; D gene unclear. The CDR3 runs 13 residues. Trimming took off 0 bases at V and 7 bases at J, with 7 bases between the two ends. In germline, CDR1 is SGHRS, CDR2 YFSETQ. The CDR3 DNA sequence: TGCGCCAGCAGCTTGGAAACGGGCGGGGAGCTGTTTTTT. Encoded protein: CASSLETGGELFF. The full variable domain, completed using reference TRBV5-1 and TRBJ2-2, is KAGVTQTPRYLIKTRGQQVTLSCSPISGHRSVSWYQQTPGQGLQFLFEYFSETQRNKGNFPGRFSGRQFSNSRSEMNVSTLELGDSALYLCASSLETGGELFFGEGSRLTVL.

V and J are TRBV7-2 and TRBJ2-6, with TRBD1 matching 7 bases. V was clipped by 1 base and J by 0 bases; unmatched bases: 6. The V gene's germline CDR1 is SGHTA and CDR2 FQGNSA. The CDR3 totals 18 residues. CDR3 nucleotide sequence: TGTGCCAGCAGCTTAGGGATACCAGGGGGCTCTGGGGCCAACGTCCTGACTTTC. Amino acid sequence: CASSLGIPGGSGANVLTF.

The chain joins TRBV11-3 to TRBJ2-7; no definite D call. Trimming cost V 5 bases and J 5 bases, with 16 bases left between them. Germline-derived CDR1 and CDR2 are SGHNT and YENEEA. There are 14 residues in the CDR3. CDR3 sequence: CASSPPGPVNEQYF. Here the CDR3 DNA reads TGTGCCAGCAGCCCCCCGGGCCCGGTCAACGAGCAGTACTTC.